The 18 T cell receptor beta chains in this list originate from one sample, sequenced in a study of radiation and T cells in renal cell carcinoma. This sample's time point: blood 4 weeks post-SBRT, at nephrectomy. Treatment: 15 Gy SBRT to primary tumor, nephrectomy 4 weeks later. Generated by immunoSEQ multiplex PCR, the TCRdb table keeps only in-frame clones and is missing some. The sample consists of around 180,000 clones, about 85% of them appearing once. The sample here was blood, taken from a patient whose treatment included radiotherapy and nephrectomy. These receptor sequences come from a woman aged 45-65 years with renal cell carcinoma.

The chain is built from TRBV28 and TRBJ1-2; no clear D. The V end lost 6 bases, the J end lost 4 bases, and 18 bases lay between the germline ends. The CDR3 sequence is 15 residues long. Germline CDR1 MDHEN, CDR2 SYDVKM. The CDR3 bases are TGTGCCAGCAGGTTCGGACGGACCGGTCTCTATGGCTACACCTTC. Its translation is CASRFGRTGLYGYTF.

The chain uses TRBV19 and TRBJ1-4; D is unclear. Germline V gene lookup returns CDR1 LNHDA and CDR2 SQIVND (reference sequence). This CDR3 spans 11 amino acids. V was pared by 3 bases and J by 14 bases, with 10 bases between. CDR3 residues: CASSMGGKLFF. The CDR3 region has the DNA TGTGCCAGTAGTATGGGCGGTAAGCTGTTTTTT.

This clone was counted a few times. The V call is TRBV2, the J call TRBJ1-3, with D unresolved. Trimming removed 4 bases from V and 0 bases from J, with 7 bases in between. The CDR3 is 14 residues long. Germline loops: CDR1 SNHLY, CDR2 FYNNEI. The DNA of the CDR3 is TGTGCCAGCAGTGCAGGCAGCTCTGGAAACACCATATATTTT. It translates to CASSAGSSGNTIYF.

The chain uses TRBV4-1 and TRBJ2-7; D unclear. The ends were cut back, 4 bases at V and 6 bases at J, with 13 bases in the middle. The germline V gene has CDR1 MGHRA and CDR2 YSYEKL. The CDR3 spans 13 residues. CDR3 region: CASSPNPRFEQYF. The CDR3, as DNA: TGCGCCAGCAGCCCAAACCCCCGTTTCGAGCAGTACTTC.

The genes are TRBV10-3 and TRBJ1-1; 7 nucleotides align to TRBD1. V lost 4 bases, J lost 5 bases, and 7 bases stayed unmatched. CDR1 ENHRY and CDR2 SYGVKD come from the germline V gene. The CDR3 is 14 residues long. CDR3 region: CAISVGSGGTEAFF. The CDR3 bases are TGTGCCATCAGTGTCGGATCAGGGGGAACTGAAGCTTTCTTT.

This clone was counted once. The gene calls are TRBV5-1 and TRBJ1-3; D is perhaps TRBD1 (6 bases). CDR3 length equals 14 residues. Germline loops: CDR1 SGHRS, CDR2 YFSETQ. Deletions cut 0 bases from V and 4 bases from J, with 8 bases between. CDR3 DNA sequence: TGCGCCAGCAGCTTGGGACAGGAGGGAAACACCATATATTTT. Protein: CASSLGQEGNTIYF.

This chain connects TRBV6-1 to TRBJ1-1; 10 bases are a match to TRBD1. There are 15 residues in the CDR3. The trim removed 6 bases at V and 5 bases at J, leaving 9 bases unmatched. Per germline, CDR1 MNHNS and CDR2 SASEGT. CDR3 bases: TGTGCCAGCAGCCGAGGGGGACAGGGGCTAACTGAAGCTTTCTTT. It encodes CASSRGGQGLTEAFF.

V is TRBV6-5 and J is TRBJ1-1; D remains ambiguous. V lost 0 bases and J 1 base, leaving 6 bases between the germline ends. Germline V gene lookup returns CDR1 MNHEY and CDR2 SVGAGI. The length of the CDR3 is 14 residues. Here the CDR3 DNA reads TGTGCCAGCAGTTACTCGCAGGAGAACACTGAAGCTTTCTTT. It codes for CASSYSQENTEAFF.

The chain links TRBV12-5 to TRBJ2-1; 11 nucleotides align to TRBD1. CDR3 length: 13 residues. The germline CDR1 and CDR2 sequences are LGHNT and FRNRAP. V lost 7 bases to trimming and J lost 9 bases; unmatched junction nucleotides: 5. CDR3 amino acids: CASARTGGGEQFF. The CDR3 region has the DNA TGTGCTAGTGCCCGGACAGGGGGCGGTGAGCAGTTCTTC. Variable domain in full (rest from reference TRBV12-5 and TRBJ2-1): DARVTQTPRHKVTEMGQEVTMRCQPILGHNTVFWYRQTMMQGLELLAYFRNRAPLDDSGMPKDRFSAEMPDATLATLKIQPSEPRDSAVYFCASARTGGGEQFFGPGTRLTVL.

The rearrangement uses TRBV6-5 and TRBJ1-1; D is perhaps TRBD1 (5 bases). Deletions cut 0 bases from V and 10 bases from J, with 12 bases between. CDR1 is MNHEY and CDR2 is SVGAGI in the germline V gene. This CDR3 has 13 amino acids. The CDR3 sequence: CASSYSSGAGAFF. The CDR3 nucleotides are TGTGCCAGCAGTTACTCCTCCGGGGCAGGAGCTTTCTTT.

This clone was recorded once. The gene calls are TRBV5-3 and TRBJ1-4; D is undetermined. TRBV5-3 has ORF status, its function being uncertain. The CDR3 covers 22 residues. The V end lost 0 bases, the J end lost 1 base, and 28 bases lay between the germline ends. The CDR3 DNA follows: TGTGCCAGAAGCTTGGCCGCGGTGAGAAGGGAGCTCGGGTGGATAACTAATGAAAAACTGTTTTTT. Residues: CARSLAAVRRELGWITNEKLFF.

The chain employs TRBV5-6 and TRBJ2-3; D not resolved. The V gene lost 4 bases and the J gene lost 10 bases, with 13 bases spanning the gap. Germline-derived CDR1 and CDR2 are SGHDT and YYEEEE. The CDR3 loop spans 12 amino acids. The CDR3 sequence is CASSGTPLAQYF. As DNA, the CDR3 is TGTGCCAGCAGCGGAACACCCCTTGCGCAGTATTTT. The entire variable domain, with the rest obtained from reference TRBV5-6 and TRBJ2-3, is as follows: DAGVTQSPTHLIKTRGQQVTLRCSPKSGHDTVSWYQQALGQGPQFIFQYYEEEERQRGNFPDRFSGHQFPNYSSELNVNALLLGDSALYLCASSGTPLAQYFGPGTRLTVL.

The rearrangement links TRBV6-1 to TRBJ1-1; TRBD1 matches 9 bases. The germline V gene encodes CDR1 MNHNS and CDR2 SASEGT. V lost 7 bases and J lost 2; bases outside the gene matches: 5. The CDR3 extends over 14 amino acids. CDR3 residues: CASMLDRGNTEAFF. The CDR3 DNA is TGTGCCAGCATGCTGGACAGGGGTAACACTGAAGCTTTCTTT.

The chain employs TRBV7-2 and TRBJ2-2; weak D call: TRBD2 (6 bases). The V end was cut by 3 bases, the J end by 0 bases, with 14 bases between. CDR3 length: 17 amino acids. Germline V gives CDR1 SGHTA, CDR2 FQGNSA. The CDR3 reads CASSLGGGGANTGELFF. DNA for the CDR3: TGTGCCAGCAGCTTGGGGGGTGGCGGCGCGAACACCGGGGAGCTGTTTTTT. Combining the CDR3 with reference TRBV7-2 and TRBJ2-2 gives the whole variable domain GAGVSQSPSNKVTEKGKDVELRCDPISGHTALYWYRQSLGQGLEFLIYFQGNSAPDKSGLPSDRFSAERTGGSVSTLTIQRTQQEDSAVYLCASSLGGGGANTGELFFGEGSRLTVL.

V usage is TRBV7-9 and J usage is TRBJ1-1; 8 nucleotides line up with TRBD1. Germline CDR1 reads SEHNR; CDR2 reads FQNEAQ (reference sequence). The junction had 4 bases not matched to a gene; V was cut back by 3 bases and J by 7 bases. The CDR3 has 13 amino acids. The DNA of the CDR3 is TGTGCCAGCAGCTTTTACGGGACAGGTGAAGCTTTCTTT. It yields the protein CASSFYGTGEAFF.

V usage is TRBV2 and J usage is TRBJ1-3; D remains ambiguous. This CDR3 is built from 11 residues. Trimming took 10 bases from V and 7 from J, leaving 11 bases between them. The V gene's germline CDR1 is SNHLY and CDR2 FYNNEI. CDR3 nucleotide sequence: TGTGCCACCGGTGGGCGGAACACCATATATTTT. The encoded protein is CATGGRNTIYF.

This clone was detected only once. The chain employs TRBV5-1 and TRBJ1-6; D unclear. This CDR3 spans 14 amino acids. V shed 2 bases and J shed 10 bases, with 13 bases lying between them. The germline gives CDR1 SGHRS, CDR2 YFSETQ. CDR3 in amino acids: CASSFSTADSPLHF. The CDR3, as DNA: TGCGCCAGCAGCTTTAGCACGGCGGACTCACCCCTCCACTTT.

Here the CDR3 reads CASSQGQGAQTQYF. CDR3 bases: TGTGCCAGCTCTCAGGGACAGGGGGCACAGACCCAGTACTTC. The rearrangement links TRBV18 to TRBJ2-5; TRBD1 matches 12 bases. Germline V gene data show CDR1 as KGHSH and CDR2 as LQKENI. V lost 6 bases to trimming and J lost 6 bases; unmatched junction nucleotides: 5. The CDR3 is 14 amino acids.